Listed below are T cell receptor beta chains from one sample, sequenced in a study of blood T cell repertoires in COVID-19. Using immunoSEQ multiplex PCR, the repertoire was profiled, and TCRdb retains in-frame clones only, with some absent. The sample consists of 45,000 to 65,000 clones, approximately 84% of them appearing once. The material sequenced was peripheral blood. These receptor sequences come from a man aged 55 to 70 with acute or convalescent COVID-19. Both conserved end residues are part of each CDR3. A D gene is named only where the DNA matches it firmly.

d_call v_call cdr3_aa
TRBD1 TRBV10-1 CASSDRTGCAYNEQFF
- TRBV5-1 CASSARETGELFF
- TRBV27 CASKGGWGVGTGKLFF
- TRBV7-7 CASSSRIEEATDTQYF
- TRBV18 CASSPTTPTGNYGYTF
TRBD1 TRBV18 CASSSGQGNQPQHF
- TRBV7-2 CASSLVGNTIYF
- TRBV6-5 CASRKQGPNQPQHF
- TRBV7-2 CASSPQRGGAGDTQYF
TRBD2 TRBV5-6 CASSWILAGGRTGELFF
- TRBV29-1 CSHEVDYGYTF
- TRBV18 CASSFGLLSTDTQYF
TRBD2 TRBV7-2 CASSLDWGGGYTQYF
- TRBV5-6 CASSPTGYGYTF
- TRBV14 CASSQEGAQGYTF
TRBD1 TRBV5-4 CASSSGGAGNTEAFF
TRBD1 TRBV29-1 CSVMFRDSGRYGYTF
TRBD2 TRBV6-6 CASSYSGGGTFYEQYF
TRBD1 TRBV28 CASSPTGFLDGYTF
TRBD1 TRBV4-1 CASSQERGLNEQFF
TRBD1 TRBV29-1 CSVVGQGEGYTF
TRBD1 TRBV29-1 CSVPTGGSGYTF
- TRBV11-1 CASSFDIGANYGYTF
TRBD2 TRBV19 CASSIDASGGSTDTQYF
- TRBV27 CASSLYRERSYGYTF
- TRBV19 CASSKSTAIYEQYF
- TRBV27 CASGEKGPWTEAFF
TRBD1 TRBV7-9 CAGDRAGNTIYF
- TRBV1 CTSSQVQTTFSYEQYF
TRBD1 TRBV9 CASTGGKGSPLHF
- TRBV21-1 CASSKIDGWETQYF
- TRBV24-1 CATSDPGGGNGGEKLFF
TRBD2 TRBV20-1 CSASPGSGTSGGAVYF
- TRBV27 CASSPPDNQETQYF
- TRBV29-1 CSVIAPQGRDGYTF
- TRBV4-1 CASSHSRGILSSYEQYF
TRBD2 TRBV7-9 CASSRGGASSNEQFF
TRBD1 TRBV25-1 CASSDPGQSNTEAFF